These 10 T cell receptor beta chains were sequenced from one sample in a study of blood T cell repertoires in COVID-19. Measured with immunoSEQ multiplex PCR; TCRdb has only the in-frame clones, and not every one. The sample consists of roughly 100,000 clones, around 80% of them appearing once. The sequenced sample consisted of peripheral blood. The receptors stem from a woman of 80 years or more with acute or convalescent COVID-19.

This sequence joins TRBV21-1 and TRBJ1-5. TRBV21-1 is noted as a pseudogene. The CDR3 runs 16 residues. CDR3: CASSKEGGYSNQPQHF. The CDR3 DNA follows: TGTGCCAGCAGCAAAGAGGGAGGATATAGCAATCAGCCCCAGCATTTT.

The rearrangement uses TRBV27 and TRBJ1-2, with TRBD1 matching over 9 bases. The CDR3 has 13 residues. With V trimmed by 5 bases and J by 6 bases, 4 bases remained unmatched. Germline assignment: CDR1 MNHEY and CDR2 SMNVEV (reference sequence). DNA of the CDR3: TGTGCCAGCAGTCCCCGGGACAGGGATGGCTACACCTTC. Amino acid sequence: CASSPRDRDGYTF.

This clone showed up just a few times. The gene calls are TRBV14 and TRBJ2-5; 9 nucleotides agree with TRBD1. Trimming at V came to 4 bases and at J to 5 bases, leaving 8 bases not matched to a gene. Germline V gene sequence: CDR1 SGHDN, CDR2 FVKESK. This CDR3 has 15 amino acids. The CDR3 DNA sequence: TGTGCCAGCAGCCGAGAGGACAGGGGAGGTGAGACCCAGTACTTC. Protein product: CASSREDRGGETQYF.

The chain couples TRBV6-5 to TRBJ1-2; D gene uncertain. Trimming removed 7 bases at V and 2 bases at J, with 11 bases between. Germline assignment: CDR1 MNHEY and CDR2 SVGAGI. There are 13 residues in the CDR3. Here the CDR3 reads CASNLDTNYGYTF. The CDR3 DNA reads TGTGCCAGCAACCTCGACACCAACTATGGCTACACCTTC.

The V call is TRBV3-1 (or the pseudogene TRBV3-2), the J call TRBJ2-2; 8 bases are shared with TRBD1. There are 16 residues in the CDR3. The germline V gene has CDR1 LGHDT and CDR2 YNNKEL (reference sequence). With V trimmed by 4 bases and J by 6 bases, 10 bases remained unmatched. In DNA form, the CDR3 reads TGTGCCAGCAGCCTTGGGACAGGAGGCGGCTCCGGGGAGCTGTTTTTT. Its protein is CASSLGTGGGSGELFF.

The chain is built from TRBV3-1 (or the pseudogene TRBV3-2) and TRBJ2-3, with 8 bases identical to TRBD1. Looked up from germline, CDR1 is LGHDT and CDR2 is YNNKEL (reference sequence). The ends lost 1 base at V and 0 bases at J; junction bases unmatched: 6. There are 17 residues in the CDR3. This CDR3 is CASSQGQGKGSTDTQYF. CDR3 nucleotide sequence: TGTGCCAGCAGCCAAGGACAGGGGAAAGGGAGCACAGATACGCAGTATTTT.

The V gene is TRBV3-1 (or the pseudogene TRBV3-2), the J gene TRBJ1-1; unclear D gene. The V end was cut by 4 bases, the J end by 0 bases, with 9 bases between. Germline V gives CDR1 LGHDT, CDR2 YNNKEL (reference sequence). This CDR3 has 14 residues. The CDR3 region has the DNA TGTGCCAGCAGCCTCTACCCCATGAACACTGAAGCTTTCTTT. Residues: CASSLYPMNTEAFF.

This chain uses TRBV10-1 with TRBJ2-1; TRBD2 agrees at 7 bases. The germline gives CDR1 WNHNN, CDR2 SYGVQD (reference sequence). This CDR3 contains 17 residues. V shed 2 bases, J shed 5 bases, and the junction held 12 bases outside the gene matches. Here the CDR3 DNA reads TGCGCCAGCAGTGAGCGCTTACGCGGGAGTGGCCACAATGAGCAGTTCTTC. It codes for CASSERLRGSGHNEQFF.

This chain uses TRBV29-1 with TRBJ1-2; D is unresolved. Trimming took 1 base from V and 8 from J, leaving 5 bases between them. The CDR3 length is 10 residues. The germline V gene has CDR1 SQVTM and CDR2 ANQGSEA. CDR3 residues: CSVEGGGYTF. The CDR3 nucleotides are TGCAGCGTTGAAGGAGGCGGCTACACCTTC.

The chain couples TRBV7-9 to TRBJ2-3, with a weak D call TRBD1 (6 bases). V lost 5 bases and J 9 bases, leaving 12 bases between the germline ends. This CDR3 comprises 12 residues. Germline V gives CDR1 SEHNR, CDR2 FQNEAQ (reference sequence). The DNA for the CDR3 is TGTGCCAGCAGCGAAGGGGGTCCCACGCAGTATTTT. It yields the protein CASSEGGPTQYF.